This T cell receptor beta chain was identified during a study of T cell repertoires in cytomegalovirus infection. Whole-study results and caveats: CMV-specific TCR beta clonotypes restricted by HLA-C dominated the ex vivo response.

Details on this clonotype: The antigen remains undetermined.

Unmatched junction bases numbered 6, after V lost 6 bases and J lost 2 bases. The CDR3 runs to 17 residues. Germline CDR1 reads MNHNY; CDR2 reads SVGAGI (reference sequence). Each CDR3 protein is one row after TCRdb ran MiXCR on the reads. The sample has under 150,000 distinct CDR3 sequences; 20% to 30% are singletons. The sequenced sample was PBMCs, sequenced either directly or after in vitro stimulation (not recorded which). The chain is built from TRBV6-6 and TRBJ2-1, with 14 bases identical to TRBD2. This receptor was obtained from a human donor in good health (CMV status not recorded). Some clones in this sample may be carry-over from other donors' samples. The CDR3 bases are TGTGCCAGCAGGGGGACTAGCGGGAGCACCCCCTACAATGAGCAGTTCTTC. Amino acids: CASRGTSGSTPYNEQFF.